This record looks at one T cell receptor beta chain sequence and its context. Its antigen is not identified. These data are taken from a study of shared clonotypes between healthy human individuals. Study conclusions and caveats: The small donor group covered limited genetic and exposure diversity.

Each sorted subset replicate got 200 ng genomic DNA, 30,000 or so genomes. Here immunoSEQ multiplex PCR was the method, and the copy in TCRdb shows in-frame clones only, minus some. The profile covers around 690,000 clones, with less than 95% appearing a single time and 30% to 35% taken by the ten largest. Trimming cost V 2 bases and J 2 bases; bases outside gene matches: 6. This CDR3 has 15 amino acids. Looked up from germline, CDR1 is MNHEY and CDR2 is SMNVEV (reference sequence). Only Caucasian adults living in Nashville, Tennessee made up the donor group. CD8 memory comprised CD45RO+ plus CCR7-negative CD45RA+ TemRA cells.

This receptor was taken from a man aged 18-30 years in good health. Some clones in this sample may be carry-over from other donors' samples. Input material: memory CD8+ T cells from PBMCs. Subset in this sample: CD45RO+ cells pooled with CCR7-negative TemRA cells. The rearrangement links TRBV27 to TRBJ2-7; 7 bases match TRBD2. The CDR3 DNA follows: TGTGCCAGCAGTTTAAGTGCGGGAGAAGCCTACGAGCAGTACTTC. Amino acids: CASSLSAGEAYEQYF.